The clone carrying this T cell receptor beta chain was observed a few times. The sample comes from a study of blood T cells in healthy people across ages. A second about 7 to 12 cycle PCR used barcoded and J-beta primers. Via MiXCR, TCRdb re-called the 5' RACE reads, giving one row per CDR3 protein. The profile covers about 800,000 distinct CDR3 sequences, with about 25% appearing a single time and approximately 4% taken by the ten largest. This CDR3 is 14 amino acids long. Germline V gives CDR1 SGDLS, CDR2 YYNGEE. The ends were cut back, 7 bases at V and 0 bases at J, with 12 bases in the middle. The same specimen was also included in a second study, on T cells of mothers and their children. As that study records: cDNA was made from all extracted RNA, around 1.5 ug per 15 ul.

V usage is TRBV9 and J usage is TRBJ2-3; no firm D call. The sample consisted of blood. This receptor was taken from a boy between 10 and 17 years old in good health. CDR3 sequence: CASSRASSTDTQYF. CDR3 sequence (DNA): TGTGCCAGCTCGCGCGCGTCTAGCACAGATACGCAGTATTTT.